Listed here are 13 T cell receptor beta chains from one sample, sequenced in a study of sequential checkpoint blockade in melanoma. Sequenced by immunoSEQ multiplex PCR; TCRdb stores in-frame clones only, minus some. The table has 25,000 to 35,000 clones, less than 90% seen once. The treatment denotes: randomized to nivolumab then ipilimumab (arm A) or the reverse (arm B). The sequences come from CD8+ T cells sorted from blood (inferred from file names), collected from a patient given nivolumab and ipilimumab in sequence. These receptors all stem from a human donor with melanoma.

This clone occurred once. The chain carries TRBV7-6 and TRBJ2-7; D unresolved. Trimming removed 5 bases from V and 2 bases from J, with 13 bases in between. The CDR3 is 14 residues long. Per germline, CDR1 SGHVS and CDR2 FNYEAQ. CDR3 bases: TGTGCCAGCAGCCTGTCAACGGTAACCTACGAGCAGTACTTC. Amino acids: CASSLSTVTYEQYF.

The CDR3 DNA reads TGCGCCAGCAGCCAAGATCCGCCGGAGGTAGACACCATATATTTT. Amino acids: CASSQDPPEVDTIYF. This rearrangement joins TRBV4-1 to TRBJ1-3, with D uncertain. Germline V gene lookup returns CDR1 MGHRA and CDR2 YSYEKL. This CDR3 has 15 amino acids. Trimming pared 0 bases from V and 8 bases from J, leaving 14 bases between.

With regard to this clone: Other DNA sequences in the sample encode the same CDR3. The CDR3 is CASSPLDRDFTDTQYF. Here the CDR3 DNA reads TGTGCCAGCTCACCCTTGGACAGGGACTTCACAGATACGCAGTATTTT. The chain has TRBV18 and TRBJ2-3; 8 nucleotides align to TRBD1. The CDR3 runs 16 residues. J gave up 2 bases and V 3 bases, and 7 bases lay outside the gene matches. Looked up from germline, CDR1 is KGHSH and CDR2 is LQKENI.

The chain is built from TRBV27 and TRBJ2-1; TRBD2 matches 8 bases. J gave up 0 bases and V 6 bases, and 7 bases lay outside the gene matches. The CDR3 loop spans 16 amino acids. The germline gives CDR1 MNHEY, CDR2 SMNVEV (reference sequence). CDR3 protein: CASRRGDSSSYNEQFF. The CDR3 region has the DNA TGTGCCAGCAGGCGGGGGGACTCTAGCTCCTACAATGAGCAGTTCTTC.

This rearrangement joins TRBV19 to TRBJ2-3; D is unresolved. CDR1 and CDR2 from the germline V gene are LNHDA and SQIVND (reference sequence). V was trimmed by 3 bases and J by 1 base, leaving 8 bases between them. The length of the CDR3 is 14 residues. The CDR3 here is CASSILPGTDTQYF. Here the CDR3 DNA reads TGTGCCAGTAGTATTCTTCCGGGCACAGATACGCAGTATTTT.

The chain couples TRBV29-1 to TRBJ2-3, with D possibly being TRBD2 (6 bases). This CDR3 is 15 amino acids long. V was pared by 3 bases and J by 3 bases, with 16 bases between. In germline, CDR1 is SQVTM, CDR2 ANQGSEA. Here the CDR3 reads CSVDDQRVGTDTQYF. The CDR3 bases are TGCAGCGTTGACGACCAGCGGGTAGGAACAGATACGCAGTATTTT.

This chain links TRBV7-2 with TRBJ2-7, with a possible D match to TRBD1 (5 bases). This CDR3 contains 13 residues. The V end was cut by 0 bases, the J end by 6 bases, with 9 bases between. Germline CDR1 SGHTA, CDR2 FQGNSA. The CDR3 sequence: CASSLALRGEQYF. The CDR3 nucleotides are TGTGCCAGCAGCTTAGCGTTAAGGGGCGAGCAGTACTTC.

V and J are TRBV9 and TRBJ2-2; D uncertain. Trimming removed 4 bases at V and 4 bases at J, with 5 bases between. Germline assignment: CDR1 SGDLS and CDR2 YYNGEE. This CDR3 comprises 12 residues. The DNA of the CDR3 is TGTGCCAGCAGCCTTCCCACCGGGGAGCTGTTTTTT. Protein: CASSLPTGELFF.

This chain uses TRBV2 with TRBJ2-7; 8 bases are shared with TRBD2. The CDR3 has 13 amino acids. Germline CDR1 and CDR2: SNHLY and FYNNEI. J was trimmed by 2 bases and V by 7 bases; bases with no gene match: 4. The CDR3 region has the DNA TGTGCCAGCAAGCGGGAGTCCCCCTACGAGCAGTACTTC. Translating it yields CASKRESPYEQYF.

Here the CDR3 DNA reads TGTGCCAGCAGCCAAGAAAGCGGGAGGGCCCACGAGCAGTACTTC. Translating gives CASSQESGRAHEQYF. V usage is TRBV4-2 and J usage is TRBJ2-7; 10 bases fit TRBD2. Trimming at V came to 0 bases and at J to 5 bases, leaving 4 bases not matched to a gene. Germline CDR1 is LGHNA and CDR2 is YNFKEQ. There are 15 residues in the CDR3.

Only a few counts were recorded for this clone. The rearrangement joins TRBV10-2 to TRBJ2-2; 8 positions agree with TRBD2. V shed 4 bases and J 0 bases; nucleotides not matched to a gene: 7. There are 17 residues in the CDR3. The germline V gene has CDR1 WSHSY and CDR2 SAAADI. DNA of the CDR3: TGCGCCAGCAGTGTCCTTTTAGCGGGGTCGAACACCGGGGAGCTGTTTTTT. Amino acid sequence: CASSVLLAGSNTGELFF.

The chain carries TRBV4-1 and TRBJ1-2; TRBD1 matches at 8 bases. The V and J ends lost 5 bases and 8 bases, in that order; junction bases with no gene match: 10. The CDR3 has 14 residues. Germline V CDR1 and CDR2: MGHRA, YSYEKL. The DNA of the CDR3 is TGCGCCAGCAGCTCCCCGGGACAGGTCTGGGGCTACACCTTC. Translated, it gives CASSSPGQVWGYTF.

The rearrangement joins TRBV11-2 to TRBJ2-7; possible D gene TRBD2, 5 bases. V lost 1 base, J lost 2 bases, and 9 bases lay in between. This CDR3 has 14 residues. CDR1 and CDR2 (germline): SGHAT, FQNNGV. CDR3 coding DNA: TGTGCCAGCAGCTTAGGAGGGTCTACCTACGAGCAGTACGTC. Amino acids: CASSLGGSTYEQYV.